This TCR beta chain emerged from a study of T cell changes during pregnancy in multiple sclerosis (dated by TCRdb to about 2019). For the study in its entirety: The study examined how the T cell repertoire changed over the course of pregnancy in women with multiple sclerosis.

Concerning this clone: Its antigen is not yet known. Qualities for individual bases were not recorded, and no much larger clone is one base off.

V loses 0 bases at its end and J loses 0 bases; junction bases beyond the gene matches: 4. The cysteine opens and the phenylalanine closes a CDR3 of 17 amino acids. The only DNA kept is the CDR3, 51 bases in frame from the first base. Per the germline V gene, SGHRS is the CDR1 and YFSETQ is the CDR2. The receptor library was made with the immunoSEQ multiplex PCR assay. As stored in TCRdb, this immuneACCESS dataset retains in-frame rearrangements with V and J assigned. A fraction of the clones does not appear; measured against another copy, unresolved V genes explain less than half of the discrepancy, and the remainder lacks a known reason. The sample data list tens of thousands of clones, and 92% of these were observed just once. The ten largest clones take up 1.5% of the sample.

The V and J genes are TRBV5-1 and TRBJ1-3, and TRBD1 aligns with 9 junction nucleotides. The sequences come from peripheral blood, collected in the first trimester of pregnancy. The receptor was derived from a female donor with multiple sclerosis, enrolled in a pregnancy study. Here is the DNA: TGCGCCAGCAGCTTGGGACAGGGGGATTTCTCTGGAAACACCATATATTTT. Translated, it reads CASSLGQGDFSGNTIYF. This CDR3, with the reference TRBV5-1 and TRBJ1-3 proteins standing in past its ends, gives the full variable domain KAGVTQTPRYLIKTRGQQVTLSCSPISGHRSVSWYQQTPGQGLQFLFEYFSETQRNKGNFPGRFSGRQFSNSRSEMNVSTLELGDSALYLCASSLGQGDFSGNTIYFGEGSWLTVV.